The clone carrying this T cell receptor (beta chain) is classed as medium-sized. Germline V gene sequence: CDR1 DFQATT, CDR2 SNEGSKA (reference sequence). The CDR3 loop spans 13 amino acids. V trimming: 3 bases; J trimming: 2 bases; junction bases outside the gene matches: 2. The entire patient cohort was treatment-naive prior to thyroid surgery. TCRdb reanalyzed the PCR reads with MiXCR. The sample consists of 7,000 to 9,500 clones, roughly a quarter of them appearing once. This sample is drawn from a study of metastatic and nonmetastatic thyroid tumors. Specimen: tumor tissue. This clonotype originated in a female donor with papillary thyroid cancer or a benign thyroid nodule (not recorded which). Some clones in this sample may be carry-over from other donors' samples. The V and J genes are TRBV20-1 and TRBJ1-2; 8 nucleotides match TRBD1. This chain's CDR3 is CSARTGENYGYTF. In nucleotides, the CDR3 is TGCAGTGCTAGGACAGGGGAAAACTATGGCTACACCTTC.